This entry lists 9 T cell receptor beta chains sequenced from one sample in a study of blood T cell repertoires in COVID-19. The repertoire was sequenced with immunoSEQ multiplex PCR; TCRdb's copy has only in-frame clones and lacks some. The sample lists about 120,000 clones, more than 75% occurring once. What was sequenced was peripheral blood. The receptors were gathered from a man in his fifties or sixties with acute or convalescent COVID-19.

This clone has more than one count but fewer than ten. The chain carries TRBV29-1 and TRBJ2-3; D possibly corresponds to TRBD1 (5 bases). Deletions cut 5 bases from V and 5 bases from J, with 17 bases between. The CDR3 is made up of 14 amino acids. From germline, CDR1 is SQVTM and CDR2 ANQGSEA. CDR3 loop: CSVKELGQEDTQYF. In DNA, the CDR3 is TGCAGCGTTAAGGAATTGGGGCAAGAAGATACGCAGTATTTT.

This clone has a handful of counts. The rearrangement joins TRBV9 to TRBJ2-7, with D possibly matching TRBD1 (5 bases). This CDR3 is 15 amino acids long. Trimming left V 0 bases short and J 0 bases short, with 10 bases between. Germline V lookup: CDR1 SGDLS, CDR2 YYNGEE. The CDR3, as DNA: TGTGCCAGCAGCGTAGAGGTAGGGGACTCCTACGAGCAGTACTTC. It codes for CASSVEVGDSYEQYF. The full variable domain, completed using reference TRBV9 and TRBJ2-7, is DSGVTQTPKHLITATGQRVTLRCSPRSGDLSVYWYQQSLDQGLQFLIQYYNGEERAKGNILERFSAQQFPDLHSELNLSSLELGDSALYFCASSVEVGDSYEQYFGPGTRLTVT.

The chain links TRBV29-1 to TRBJ2-7; 9 nucleotides agree with TRBD1. The J segment lost 3 bases and the V segment lost 7 bases, leaving 7 bases of the junction unmatched. CDR1 is SQVTM and CDR2 is ANQGSEA in the germline V gene. This CDR3 comprises 13 residues. CDR3 nucleotide sequence: TGCAGCGGTTCACAGGGGGCGGGCTACGAGCAGTACTTC. This translates into CSGSQGAGYEQYF.

The V gene is TRBV10-3, the J gene TRBJ2-3; 10 bases are a match to TRBD1. The CDR3 has 16 residues. The trim removed 6 bases at V and 6 bases at J, leaving 12 bases unmatched. CDR1 is ENHRY and CDR2 is SYGVKD in the germline V gene. In DNA form, the CDR3 reads TGTGCCATCAGGGACCGGGACAGGGGCCGGCAGGATACGCAGTATTTT. Encoded protein: CAIRDRDRGRQDTQYF.

The chain employs TRBV4-3 and TRBJ2-4; D is unresolved. The germline V gene encodes CDR1 LGHNA and CDR2 YSLEER. V gave up 0 bases and J gave up 6 bases, with 12 bases separating them. This CDR3 has 15 amino acids. The CDR3: CASSQELASGNIQYF. The CDR3 DNA sequence: TGCGCCAGCAGCCAAGAGCTTGCATCCGGAAACATTCAGTACTTC.

There are a few counts of this clone. The rearrangement links TRBV6-4 to TRBJ2-3; 9 positions match TRBD2. Germline lookup yields CDR1 MRHNA and CDR2 SNTAGT. This CDR3 is 15 amino acids long. With V trimmed by 0 bases and J by 4 bases, 2 bases remained unmatched. The CDR3 here is CASSDSAGGSDTQYF. The CDR3 bases are TGTGCCAGCAGTGACTCCGCGGGGGGGTCAGATACGCAGTATTTT.

The chain joins TRBV9 to TRBJ2-1, with 7 positions matching TRBD2. CDR1 and CDR2 (germline): SGDLS, YYNGEE. There are 13 residues in the CDR3. The trim removed 4 bases at V and 9 bases at J, leaving 7 bases unmatched. CDR3 loop: CASSPRDYGEQFF. The CDR3 DNA reads TGTGCCAGCAGCCCACGGGACTATGGTGAGCAGTTCTTC.

V is TRBV7-2 and J is TRBJ2-5; 7 bases line up with TRBD1. The V segment lost 3 bases and the J segment 3 bases; nucleotides outside the gene matches: 4. The CDR3 runs to 14 residues. CDR1 and CDR2 from the germline V gene are SGHTA and FQGNSA. The CDR3 DNA is TGTGCCAGCAGCTTTATACAGGGGAAAGAGACCCAGTACTTC. Its translation is CASSFIQGKETQYF.

The J gene is TRBJ1-5, the V gene TRBV27; D possibly corresponds to TRBD1 (6 bases). V lost 3 bases to trimming and J lost 9 bases, with 12 bases between them. The CDR3 extends over 13 amino acids. Looked up from germline, CDR1 is MNHEY and CDR2 is SMNVEV (reference sequence). Here the CDR3 DNA reads TGTGCCAGCAGTTTGACCCAGGGGAGGCCCCAGCATTTT. It encodes CASSLTQGRPQHF.